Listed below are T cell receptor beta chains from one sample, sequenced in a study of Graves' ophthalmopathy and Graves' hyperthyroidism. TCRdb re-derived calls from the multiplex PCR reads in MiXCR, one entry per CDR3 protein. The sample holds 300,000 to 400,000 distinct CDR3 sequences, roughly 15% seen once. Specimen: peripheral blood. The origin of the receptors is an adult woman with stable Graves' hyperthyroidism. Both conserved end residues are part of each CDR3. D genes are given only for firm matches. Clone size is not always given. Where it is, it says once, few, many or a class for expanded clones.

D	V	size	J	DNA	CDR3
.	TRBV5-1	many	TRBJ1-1	TGCGCCAGCGCCCGGGGGGCGTGGACTGAAGCTTTCTTT	CASARGAWTEAFF
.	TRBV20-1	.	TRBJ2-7	TGCAGTGCCGCCTTAGCGGAGAAAGATTACGAGCAGTACTTC	CSAALAEKDYEQYF
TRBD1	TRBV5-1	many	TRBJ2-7	TGCGCCAGCAGCTTGGGACAGGGGAATTACGAGCAGTACTTC	CASSLGQGNYEQYF
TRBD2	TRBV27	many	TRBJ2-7	TGTGCCAGCAGTCTCCGCCAGCGGGGGCCCTACGAGCAGTACTTC	CASSLRQRGPYEQYF
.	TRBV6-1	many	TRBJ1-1	TGTGCCAGCATCACCTTACCGGGGGCTGAAGCTTTCTTT	CASITLPGAEAFF
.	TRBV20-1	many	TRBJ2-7	TGCAGTGGTCCCGAGCAGTACTTC	CSGPEQYF
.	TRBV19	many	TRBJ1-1	TGTGCCAGTAGGGGAGGGTCTGAAGCTTTCTTT	CASRGGSEAFF
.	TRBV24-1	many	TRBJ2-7	TGTGCCACCAGTGATGTCAGGGGCGGCGCCTACGAGCAGTACTTC	CATSDVRGGAYEQYF
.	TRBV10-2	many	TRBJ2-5	TGCGCCAGCAGTGGCGGTTTGGTGGAGACCCAGTACTTC	CASSGGLVETQYF
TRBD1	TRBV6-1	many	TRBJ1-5	TGTGCCAGCAGTGAAAAGGCTTGGACAGGGGGCCACCAGCCCCAGCATTTT	CASSEKAWTGGHQPQHF
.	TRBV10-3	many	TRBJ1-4	TGTGCCATCAGTGAGGGCCTGAATGAAAAACTGTTTTTT	CAISEGLNEKLFF
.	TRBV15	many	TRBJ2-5	TGTGCCACCAGCAGAGTGACCCAAGAGACCCAGTACTTC	CATSRVTQETQYF
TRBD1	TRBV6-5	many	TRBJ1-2	TGTGCCAGCAGTTACGGACAGGGCTCCTATGGCTACACCTTC	CASSYGQGSYGYTF
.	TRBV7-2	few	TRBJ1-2	TGTGCCAGCAGCTTAACGGGGCCTCTGTATGGCTACACCTTC	CASSLTGPLYGYTF
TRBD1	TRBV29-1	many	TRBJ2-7	TGCAGCGTTATTACCCGGGACAGGGAACCAGCCTACGAGCAGTACTTC	CSVITRDREPAYEQYF
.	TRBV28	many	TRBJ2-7	TGTGCCAGCAGTTTAAACGAGCAGTACTTC	CASSLNEQYF
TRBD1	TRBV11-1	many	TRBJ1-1	TGTGCCAGCAGCTTAGGCCGGGACAGGAAAGCTTTCTTT	CASSLGRDRKAFF
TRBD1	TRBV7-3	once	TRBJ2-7	TGTGCAAACAGGGGACCAGACGAGCAGTACTTC	CANRGPDEQYF
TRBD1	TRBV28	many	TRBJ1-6	TGTGCCAGCAGGGACCCTCGGGACAGAAGCTCCTATAATTCACCCCTCCACTTT	CASRDPRDRSSYNSPLHF
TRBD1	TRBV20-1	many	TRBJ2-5	TGCAGTGCTAGTGATCCAGGGACAGGGGGCACCCAGTACTTC	CSASDPGTGGTQYF
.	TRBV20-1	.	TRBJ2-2	TGCAGTGCTAGAGCTCCCTTCAGCTCGCAGTTGGGCACCGGGGAGCTGTTTTTT	CSARAPFSSQLGTGELFF
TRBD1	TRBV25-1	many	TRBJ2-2	TGTGCCAGCAGTGGCCTACAGGGGGCGAACACCGGGGAGCTGTTTTTT	CASSGLQGANTGELFF
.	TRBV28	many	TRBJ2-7	TGTGCCAGCAGTTTTGTTGCAGCGGTACTCCCAGGGCCCTACGAGCAGTACTTC	CASSFVAAVLPGPYEQYF
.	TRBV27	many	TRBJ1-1	TGTGCCAGCAGGGAGGGGGGAGATCACACTGAAGCTTTCTTT	CASREGGDHTEAFF
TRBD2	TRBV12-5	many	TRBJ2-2	TGTGCTAGTGGTTTGGTAAAGGGACTAGCGAACACCGGGGAGCTGTTTTTT	CASGLVKGLANTGELFF
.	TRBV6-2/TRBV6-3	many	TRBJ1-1	TGTGCCAGCAGTTACTCTCCTTCCAGGTCCCCGAACACTGAAGCTCTCTTT	CASSYSPSRSPNTEALF
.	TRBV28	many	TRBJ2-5	TGTGCCAGCTCAGACCCTGGGGAGACCCAGTACTTC	CASSDPGETQYF
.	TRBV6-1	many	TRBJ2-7	TGTGCCAGCAGTGGGTCGTATCTGCAAACTTCGGACGAGCAGTACTTC	CASSGSYLQTSDEQYF
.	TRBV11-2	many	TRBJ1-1	TGTGCCAGCAGCAAAACTGTCACTGAAGCTTTCTTT	CASSKTVTEAFF
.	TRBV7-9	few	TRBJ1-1	TGTGCCAGCAGCCCGACTACAGTGAACACTGAAGCTTTCTTT	CASSPTTVNTEAFF
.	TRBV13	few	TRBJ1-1	TGTGCCAGCAGTTGGAGCAACTCTGAAGCTTTCTTT	CASSWSNSEAFF
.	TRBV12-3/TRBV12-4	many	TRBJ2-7	TGTGCCAGCAGTGATACAGGGAGCTCCTACGAGCAGTACTTC	CASSDTGSSYEQYF
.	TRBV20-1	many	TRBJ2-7	TGCAGTGCTAGACCCGAGCTCTACGAGCAGTACTTC	CSARPELYEQYF
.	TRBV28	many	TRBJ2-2	TGTGCCAGCAGTTTTGGGGGACACACCGGGGAGCTGTTTTTT	CASSFGGHTGELFF
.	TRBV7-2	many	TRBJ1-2	TGTGCCAGCAGCTTGTCCGGATCGGGGGGCTACACCTTC	CASSLSGSGGYTF
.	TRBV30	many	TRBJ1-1	TGTGCCTGGTCTCCGGGACTAATGAACACTGAAGCTTTCTTT	CAWSPGLMNTEAFF
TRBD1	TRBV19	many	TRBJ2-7	TGTGCCAGTAGTTTTTTCGGGACAGGTAACTACGAGCAGTACTTC	CASSFFGTGNYEQYF
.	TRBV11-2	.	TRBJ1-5	TGTGCCAGCAGCTTAGGGGGCAGGTATAGCAATCAGCCCCAGCATTTT	CASSLGGRYSNQPQHF
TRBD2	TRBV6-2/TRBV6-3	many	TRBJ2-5	TGTGCCAGCAGCCTCACGTCGGTCGCCGAGCGGGAGGGCCTAGAGACCCAGTACTTC	CASSLTSVAEREGLETQYF
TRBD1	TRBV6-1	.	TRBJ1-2	TGTGCCAGCAGTGGTCGGACAGGGTATGGCTACACCTTC	CASSGRTGYGYTF
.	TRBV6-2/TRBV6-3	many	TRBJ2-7	TGTGCCAGCACCGACAAGGGGTACGAGCAGTACTTC	CASTDKGYEQYF